This section outlines one TCR beta chain sequence together with its context. The assay was immunoSEQ multiplex PCR, and TCRdb's table has in-frame clones only and misses some. The table has under 70,000 clones, around 92% seen once. The data are from a study of T cell changes during pregnancy in multiple sclerosis. CDR3 size: 13 residues. Trimming shortened V by 4 bases and J by 4 bases, and 12 bases separated the two germline ends. Per the germline V gene, CDR1 is SGDLS and CDR2 is YYNGEE. Source: peripheral blood, taken in the third trimester of pregnancy. The chain employs TRBV9 and TRBJ2-7; TRBD2 is a possible D gene (6 bases). The receptor's source is a female donor in good health, enrolled as a control in a pregnancy study. CDR3 residues: CASSSGLLYEQYF. Written as DNA, the CDR3 is TGTGCCAGCAGCTCGGGACTTTTATACGAGCAGTACTTC.